The 18 T cell receptor beta chains given below trace back to one sample, sequenced in a study of T cell responses to AZD1222 COVID-19 vaccine. Sequenced by immunoSEQ multiplex PCR; TCRdb stores in-frame clones only, minus some. The sample carries some 92,000 clones, roughly 88% recorded once. Sample: peripheral blood, taken on day 0 of AZD1222 vaccination. Receptors were obtained from an adult in good health.

For the CDR3, the DNA is TGTGCCAGCAGTGTGGACCGGGACCGGGAGGTCAGCGAGCAGTACTTC. Its translation: CASSVDRDREVSEQYF. The chain combines TRBV2 with TRBJ2-7, with TRBD2 identical over 7 bases. Germline CDR1 SNHLY, CDR2 FYNNEI. The CDR3 runs to 16 residues. With 4 bases clipped from V and 6 bases from J, the junction kept 15 bases outside the gene matches.

The chain links TRBV5-5 to TRBJ2-1; TRBD2 matches 7 bases. V trimming: 4 bases; J trimming: 3 bases; junction bases outside the gene matches: 4. From germline, CDR1 is SGHKS and CDR2 YYEKEE (reference sequence). The CDR3 contains 14 residues. In DNA form, the CDR3 reads TGTGCCAGCAGCCCGACTAGCTTCTACAATGAGCAGTTCTTC. This sequence encodes CASSPTSFYNEQFF.

V is TRBV7-9 and J is TRBJ2-2; 11 nucleotides match TRBD2. CDR1 is SEHNR, CDR2 FQNEAQ, per germline (reference sequence). This CDR3 has 17 residues. The J segment lost 3 bases and the V segment lost 5 bases, leaving 8 bases of the junction unmatched. The CDR3 loop is CASSTGGLADDTGELFF. The CDR3 nucleotides are TGTGCCAGCAGCACCGGGGGACTAGCGGATGACACCGGGGAGCTGTTTTTT.

The chain recombines TRBV30 with TRBJ2-3; 14 bases map to TRBD2. Germline CDR1 and CDR2: GTSNPN and SVGIG (reference sequence). V shed 5 bases and J 4 bases; nucleotides not matched to a gene: 5. This CDR3 contains 15 residues. The CDR3 DNA is TGTGCCTGGGGGACTAGCGGGAGTTTTTCAGATACGCAGTATTTT. This codes for CAWGTSGSFSDTQYF.

V gene TRBV7-2 combines with J gene TRBJ2-6; D is tentatively TRBD1 or TRBD2 (5 bases each). Germline V gives CDR1 SGHTA, CDR2 FQGNSA. The CDR3 spans 17 residues. The V end lost 5 bases, the J end lost 4 bases, and 18 bases lay between the germline ends. CDR3 protein: CASSLTGAPAGANVLTF. The CDR3 bases are TGTGCCAGCAGCCTAACCGGGGCCCCCGCCGGGGCCAACGTCCTGACTTTC.

This clone was observed once. The V call is TRBV28, the J call TRBJ1-2; D might be TRBD1 (5 bases). V lost 6 bases and J lost 4, with 12 bases in between. The CDR3 runs 13 residues. Germline V gene data show CDR1 as MDHEN and CDR2 as SYDVKM. The CDR3 loop is CASSYTGPYGYTF. The CDR3 DNA sequence: TGTGCCAGCAGCTATACAGGCCCCTATGGCTACACCTTC.

This chain links TRBV3-1 (or the pseudogene TRBV3-2) with TRBJ2-7; D is uncertain. Germline-derived CDR1 and CDR2 are LGHDT and YNNKEL (reference sequence). The CDR3 has 12 amino acids. V was clipped by 1 base and J by 3 bases, with 4 bases between them. For the CDR3, the DNA is TGTGCCAGCAGCCAAGGTTTCTACGAGCAGTACTTC. This gives the protein CASSQGFYEQYF.

A note on this clone: Other DNA variants within this sample encode the same CDR3. J is TRBJ1-2 and V is TRBV30; D uncertain. The CDR3 length is 11 residues. The germline V gene has CDR1 GTSNPN and CDR2 SVGIG (reference sequence). V was pared by 2 bases and J by 7 bases, with 8 bases between. Written as DNA, the CDR3 is TGTGCCTGGAGTCCAGGCCCTGGCTACACCTTC. It specifies CAWSPGPGYTF.

This rearrangement joins TRBV7-9 to TRBJ2-1; 8 nucleotides line up with TRBD2. V dropped 8 bases and J dropped 3; count of bases not matched to a gene: 9. Germline V lookup: CDR1 SEHNR, CDR2 FQNEAQ (reference sequence). The length of the CDR3 is 15 residues. The CDR3 DNA sequence: TGTGCCAGCGGCCGTGGTAGCGGGATCTACAATGAGCAGTTCTTC. Protein product: CASGRGSGIYNEQFF. Full variable domain (remainder filled in from reference TRBV7-9 and TRBJ2-1): DTGVSQNPRHKITKRGQNVTFRCDPISEHNRLYWYRQTLGQGPEFLTYFQNEAQLEKSRLLSDRFSAERPKGSFSTLEIQRTEQGDSAMYLCASGRGSGIYNEQFFGPGTRLTVL.

As concerns this clone: An end of the junction does not agree with germline; a read error may underlie this. V and J are TRBV3-1 (or the pseudogene TRBV3-2) and TRBJ2-7; D gene uncertain. CDR3 size: 14 residues. Germline CDR1 is LGHDT and CDR2 is YNNKEL (reference sequence). This CDR3 is CASSQDPSRYQQYF. CDR3 sequence (DNA): TGTGCCAGCAGCCAAGACCCCTCTCGCTACCAGCAGTACTTC.

This clone is a singleton in its sample. V is TRBV27 and J is TRBJ2-5; TRBD1 matches at 8 bases. Germline V gene sequence: CDR1 MNHEY, CDR2 SMNVEV (reference sequence). CDR3 length: 15 residues. The J segment lost 4 bases and the V segment lost 5 bases, leaving 9 bases of the junction unmatched. CDR3: CASSDTRTGSETQYF. The CDR3 DNA is TGTGCCAGCAGTGATACCAGGACAGGGTCAGAGACCCAGTACTTC.

The CDR3 spells CASSPSEGSEAFF. CDR3 DNA sequence: TGTGCCAGCAGTCCCTCGGAAGGTTCTGAAGCTTTCTTT. V and J are TRBV28 and TRBJ1-1; D unclear. The V and J ends lost 5 bases and 6 bases respectively, with 13 bases between them. The CDR3 runs 13 residues. Germline-derived CDR1 and CDR2 are MDHEN and SYDVKM.

The chain carries TRBV5-5 and TRBJ1-1; D is unclear. CDR3 length equals 14 residues. V lost 3 bases to trimming and J lost 2 bases, with 11 bases between them. Germline CDR1 is SGHKS and CDR2 is YYEKEE (reference sequence). The CDR3 nucleotides read TGTGCCAGCAGCTCTGTCCCAAAAAACACTGAAGCTTTCTTT. It encodes CASSSVPKNTEAFF.

This clone was seen repeatedly, ten times or more. This rearrangement joins TRBV5-1 to TRBJ2-7; perhaps TRBD1 as D (5 bases). V gave up 1 base and J gave up 1 base, with 15 bases separating them. Per the germline V gene, CDR1 is SGHRS and CDR2 is YFSETQ. The CDR3 has 16 amino acids. CDR3 bases: TGCGCCAGCAGCTTGAGGGGATTTTCAACTTCCTACGAGCAGTACTTC. This codes for CASSLRGFSTSYEQYF.

In this sample, this clone turned up once. This chain links TRBV21-1 with TRBJ2-1; TRBD2 was called by the table and not checked on the DNA. TRBV21-1 is designated a pseudogene. There are 13 residues in the CDR3. CDR3 residues: CAREAGGLGEQFF. The CDR3 DNA reads as TGTGCCAGGGAAGCGGGAGGGCTGGGTGAGCAGTTCTTC.

This chain links TRBV18 with TRBJ1-1; 7 bases match TRBD1. CDR1 and CDR2 (germline): KGHSH, LQKENI. Germline trimming cut 5 bases from V and 1 base from J; bases unmatched to any gene: 10. The CDR3 extends over 16 amino acids. The CDR3 DNA is TGTGCCAGCTCATCTCAACAGGGGCCACCGAACACTGAAGCTTTCTTT. It codes for CASSSQQGPPNTEAFF.

Details on this clone: The sample contains more than one DNA sequence encoding this CDR3. The chain carries TRBV30 and TRBJ1-3, with D hard to call. With 0 bases removed from V and 0 bases from J, the gap between germline ends came to 6 bases. This CDR3 contains 14 residues. Germline V CDR1 and CDR2: GTSNPN, SVGIG (reference sequence). CDR3 nucleotide sequence: TGTGCCTGGAGTGTACTCGGCTCTGGAAACACCATATATTTT. This translates into CAWSVLGSGNTIYF.

The V gene is TRBV7-3, the J gene TRBJ2-1, with 8 bases that match TRBD2. Germline V lookup: CDR1 SGHTA, CDR2 FQGTGA. V lost 5 bases to trimming and J lost 0 bases; unmatched junction nucleotides: 3. The CDR3 covers 15 residues. The CDR3 protein is CASSPSGSSYNEQFF. CDR3 nucleotides: TGTGCCAGCAGCCCCAGCGGGAGCTCCTACAATGAGCAGTTCTTC.